These T cell receptor beta chains were read from a single sample in a study of sequential checkpoint blockade in melanoma. Profiling relied on immunoSEQ multiplex PCR, and the TCRdb table lists in-frame clones only, not all of them. This sample has tens of thousands of clones, with about 89% found just once. This material consisted of CD8+ T cells sorted from blood (inferred from file names), taken from a patient given nivolumab and ipilimumab in sequence. Every receptor here comes from a human donor with melanoma. Both conserved end residues are part of each CDR3.

TRBV27,TRBJ2-7,CASSLVTSAYEQYF
TRBV27,TRBJ1-5,CASSLGQPGQPQHF
TRBV18,TRBJ1-1,CASSPGTGGRAFF
TRBV28,TRBJ1-1,CASSSRLKMNTEAFF
TRBV5-6,TRBJ1-2,CASSLGTGPPNYGYTF
TRBV4-2,TRBJ2-2,CASSPLAGGYGELFF
TRBV11-3,TRBJ2-1,CASSSYFRDSNEQFF
TRBV29-1,TRBJ2-2,CSVGWLGREGLTGELFF
TRBV28,TRBJ2-7,CASSLAPGQGHYEQYF
TRBV4-3,TRBJ1-6,CASSQAYYSGSSPLHF